These T cell receptor beta chains were read from a single sample in a study of OX40 agonist ivuxolimab in advanced cancers. Clones were read by immunoSEQ multiplex PCR, and TCRdb kept only the in-frame ones, dropping some. This table holds around 97,000 clones, roughly nine tenths found once. The sample was CD4+ or CD8+ T cells sorted from blood, taken in a trial of the OX40 agonist ivuxolimab. These receptors were obtained from an adult with an advanced solid tumor such as melanoma, head and neck, liver or kidney cancer. CDR3s include the opening cysteine and the closing phenylalanine or tryptophan. A D gene is named only where the DNA matches it firmly. Rows may omit the clone size; those that give it use once, few, many or a size class.

d_gene	v_gene	j_gene	abundance	CDR3nt	CDR3aa
.	TRBV19	TRBJ1-2	once	TGTGCCAGTACTCAATCCGGCTATCCTACAGGACGCTATGGCTACACCTTC	CASTQSGYPTGRYGYTF
.	TRBV30	TRBJ2-7	once	TGTGCCTGGACCCTCGCGGGGAGCTCCTACGAGCAGTACTTC	CAWTLAGSSYEQYF
.	TRBV6-5	TRBJ1-5	.	TGTGCCAGCAGTTACTCTGGTTATAGCAATCAGCCCCAGCATTTT	CASSYSGYSNQPQHF
.	TRBV7-8	TRBJ1-4	.	TGTGCCAGCAAGGGGAGTCCGCTGGGTGAAAAACTGTTTTTT	CASKGSPLGEKLFF
TRBD2	TRBV7-6	TRBJ2-5	.	TGTGCCAGCAGCTTAGGAGCGGGAGTACGAGAGACCCAGTACTTC	CASSLGAGVRETQYF
.	TRBV18	TRBJ2-7	few	TGTGCCAGCTCCCCCACGAGCGCAGGCCTCTACGAGCAGTACTTC	CASSPTSAGLYEQYF
.	TRBV4-1	TRBJ1-1	.	TGCGCCAGCAGCCAAGTTGTTGGCCGGGACACTGAAGCTTTCTTT	CASSQVVGRDTEAFF
.	TRBV7-6	TRBJ2-7	once	TGTGCCAGCAGCTTAGCTTCCTCCTACGAGCAGTACTTC	CASSLASSYEQYF
.	TRBV7-2	TRBJ1-5	once	TGTGCCAGCAGCTTAGATGGGGTGAGGGATCAGCCCCAGCATTTT	CASSLDGVRDQPQHF
TRBD1	TRBV27	TRBJ1-4	once	TGTGCCAGCGGTCGAGACAGGGGTGCTAATGAAAAACTGTTTTTT	CASGRDRGANEKLFF
.	TRBV6-5	TRBJ2-1	.	TGTGCCAGCAGTTACCGCCCCGCAGGAGACGAGCAGTTCTTC	CASSYRPAGDEQFF
.	TRBV5-5	TRBJ2-5	.	TGTGCCAGCAGCTTGTACGCAGGTCAAGAGACCCAGTACTTC	CASSLYAGQETQYF
TRBD2	TRBV5-4	TRBJ2-7	.	TGTGCCAGCAGCGGAGGACTAGCGCAGAGCTCCTACGAGCAGTACTTC	CASSGGLAQSSYEQYF
.	TRBV11-2	TRBJ2-7	.	TGTGCCAGCGGACGGGACACCCTAGGCTACGAGCAGTACTTC	CASGRDTLGYEQYF
.	TRBV30	TRBJ1-2	.	TGTGCCTGGACACGCTGGGGGGAAGACTATGGCTACACCTTC	CAWTRWGEDYGYTF
.	TRBV6-5	TRBJ1-3	.	TGTGCCAGCAGCCCAGGCTACACTGGAAACACCATATATTTT	CASSPGYTGNTIYF
.	TRBV7-9	TRBJ1-3	few	TGTGCCAGCAGCCTAAGGACGGGTAACTCTGGAAACACCATATATTTT	CASSLRTGNSGNTIYF
TRBD2	TRBV19	TRBJ2-5	.	TGTGCCAGTAGTACTCGTAGCGGGAGAAGGTACGAGACCCAGTACTTC	CASSTRSGRRYETQYF
TRBD1	TRBV11-1	TRBJ2-1	.	TGTGCCAGCAGCGACAGGGGGCGCGTCCATGAGCAGTTCTTC	CASSDRGRVHEQFF
.	TRBV6-5	TRBJ1-5	.	TGTGCCAGCAGTTACTCTCAGAGGAGTAATCAGCCCCAGCATTTT	CASSYSQRSNQPQHF
TRBD2	TRBV18	TRBJ2-3	.	TGTGCCAGCTCACCAGGTCGAGCGGGGGGACGCACAGATACGCAGTATTTT	CASSPGRAGGRTDTQYF
TRBD1	TRBV5-8	TRBJ2-3	.	TGTGCCAGCAGCCCGGGACAGGGGACCGATACGCAGTATTTT	CASSPGQGTDTQYF
.	TRBV7-8	TRBJ1-2	.	TGTGCCAGCAGCACCCGAGACTATGGCTACACCTTC	CASSTRDYGYTF
.	TRBV19	TRBJ1-2	.	TGTGCCAGTACCGCGAGACAAAACTATGGCTACACCTTC	CASTARQNYGYTF
TRBD2	TRBV7-9	TRBJ2-5	.	TGTGCCAGCAGCCAAGGACTAGCGGGAGGAGAGACCCAGTACTTC	CASSQGLAGGETQYF
.	TRBV18	TRBJ1-1	.	TGTGCCAGCTCAGGGATCGTGAACACTGAAGCTTTCTTT	CASSGIVNTEAFF
TRBD2	TRBV5-1	TRBJ2-1	.	TGCGCCAGCAGCCGGGCGGCGGGGGGCGGGGAAGCTGAGCAGTTCTTC	CASSRAAGGGEAEQFF
.	TRBV20-1	TRBJ1-1	many	TGCAGTGCTAGCCTGGGGGACGAAGCTTTCTTT	CSASLGDEAFF
.	TRBV15	TRBJ2-7	once	TGTGTCACCAGAACATCTGGAGTCTACGAGCAGTACTTC	CVTRTSGVYEQYF
.	TRBV9	TRBJ2-1	.	TGTGCCAGCAGCGCGCAAGATTACGATGAGCAGTTCTTC	CASSAQDYDEQFF
TRBD1	TRBV7-2	TRBJ2-2	.	TGTGCCAGCAGCTTGCATGGGGCAGGGGGCATTAAGGGGCTGTTTTTT	CASSLHGAGGIKGLFF
.	TRBV19	TRBJ2-6	.	TGTGCCAGTAGTTTACAGGGTGGTGGGGCCAACGTCCTGACTTTC	CASSLQGGGANVLTF
.	TRBV6-6	TRBJ1-4	.	TGTGCCAGCAGGTCGCGGGGGCGCGGTGAAAAACTGTTTTTT	CASRSRGRGEKLFF
.	TRBV29-1	TRBJ2-2	once	TGCAGCGTATTAGAGCTTACCGGGGAGCTGTTTTTT	CSVLELTGELFF
.	TRBV19	TRBJ1-5	.	TGTGCCAGTAATTTAGACAGTCCTCACGACCAGCCCCAGCATTTT	CASNLDSPHDQPQHF
TRBD1	TRBV10-3	TRBJ1-1	.	TGTGCCATCAGTTTACAGGGGGATAACACTGAAGCTTTCTTT	CAISLQGDNTEAFF
TRBD2	TRBV11-3	TRBJ2-3	.	TGTGCCAGCAGCCTCTCCCGCGGGGGGGCAACAGATACGCAGTATTTT	CASSLSRGGATDTQYF
.	TRBV7-3	TRBJ1-2	few	TGTGCCAGCAGCGCTGGGGTGGGGATGGGAGGCTACACCTTC	CASSAGVGMGGYTF
.	TRBV5-1	TRBJ1-6	few	TGCGCCAGCAGCTTGGCCGGAGGGATCACCGATAATTCACCCCTCCACTTT	CASSLAGGITDNSPLHF
.	TRBV5-1	TRBJ1-1	.	TGCGCCAGCAGACCCAGCAGGGGTGGTGGAGCTTTCTTT	CASRPSRGGGAFF
.	TRBV10-2	TRBJ1-2	.	TGCGCCAGCAGCGAGAGAGGAAACTATGGCTACACCTTC	CASSERGNYGYTF
.	TRBV13	TRBJ2-5	.	TGTGCCAGCAGCCTGGACAGAGGGACCCAGTACTTC	CASSLDRGTQYF
.	TRBV7-2	TRBJ2-1	.	TGTGCCAGCAGCTTAGCCTTGGCGGGAAAGACCTACAATGAGCAGTTCTTC	CASSLALAGKTYNEQFF
.	TRBV11-2	TRBJ2-4	.	TGTGCCAGCAGCTTTCGCCCGGGATTAGCCAAAAACATTCAGTACTTC	CASSFRPGLAKNIQYF
.	TRBV7-9	TRBJ2-1	.	TGTGCCAGCAGCGTACGAGGGGATGAGCAGTTCTTC	CASSVRGDEQFF
TRBD1	TRBV10-3	TRBJ2-5	once	TGTGCCATCAGTGGGATCCGTCAGGGGGTACAAGAGACCCAGTACTTC	CAISGIRQGVQETQYF
.	TRBV7-9	TRBJ2-4	.	TGTGCCAGCAGCGTGCAAATGGGAAGTCAGTACTTC	CASSVQMGSQYF
.	TRBV27	TRBJ1-5	.	TGTGCCAGCAGTTACGGGGTCAATCAGCCCCAGCATTTT	CASSYGVNQPQHF
TRBD1	TRBV9	TRBJ2-3	once	TGTGCCAGCAGCGTAGCTACAGGGGTTAATACGCAGTATTTT	CASSVATGVNTQYF
.	TRBV6-6	TRBJ2-3	.	TGTGCCAGCAGTTACTCGACTTCGATCACAGATACGCAGTATTTT	CASSYSTSITDTQYF
.	TRBV9	TRBJ1-3	once	TGTGCCAGCAGCTCCCAAAACACCATATATTTT	CASSSQNTIYF
.	TRBV15	TRBJ1-5	.	TGTGCCACCAGCAGAGCAAGGGGGGGTAGGGCTAGCAATCAGCCCCAGCATTTT	CATSRARGGRASNQPQHF
.	TRBV6-1	TRBJ1-2	.	TGTGCCAGCAGTGGAGGGGACCCCCGTTACTACTATGGCTACACCTTC	CASSGGDPRYYYGYTF
TRBD1	TRBV19	TRBJ2-5	.	TGTGCCAGTAGTATGGTTTCGGGACAGGGAGGAGAGACCCAGTACTTC	CASSMVSGQGGETQYF
TRBD2	TRBV9	TRBJ2-1	.	TGTGCCAGCAGCGTAGTTAGCGGGAGGGTAAATGAGCAGTTCTTC	CASSVVSGRVNEQFF
TRBD1	TRBV7-9	TRBJ2-7	.	TGTGCCAGCAGCTTAGGACAGGGCGGTAGGCAGTACTTC	CASSLGQGGRQYF
TRBD2	TRBV19	TRBJ2-7	.	TGTGCCAGTAGTATTGGGGGACTAGCGGGAGACGAGCAGTACTTC	CASSIGGLAGDEQYF
.	TRBV5-1	TRBJ1-3	.	TGCGCCAGCAGCTTGGGGGGGCCCACCTCTGGAAACACCATATATTTT	CASSLGGPTSGNTIYF
.	TRBV29-1	TRBJ1-2	.	TGCAGCGTTGAAACAGTCTATGGCTACACCTTC	CSVETVYGYTF